This T cell receptor (beta chain) was observed in a study of blood T cell repertoires in COVID-19. Using immunoSEQ multiplex PCR, the repertoire was profiled, and TCRdb retains in-frame clones only, with some absent. The table has 400,000 to 450,000 clones, just over 85% seen once. The sample comprised peripheral blood. This sequence was found in a woman aged 30 to 39 with active or convalescent COVID-19.

CDR3 amino acids: CASSLSTPPYEQYF. CDR3 DNA sequence: TGTGCCAGCAGTTTATCGACTCCACCCTACGAGCAGTACTTC. The chain employs TRBV27 and TRBJ2-7, with D unresolved. Trimming stripped 0 bases from V and 2 bases from J, with 8 bases between. The length of the CDR3 is 14 residues. CDR1 is MNHEY, CDR2 SMNVEV, per germline (reference sequence).